Below, one TCR beta chain is given with its context. Clones were sequenced by immunoSEQ multiplex PCR, and TCRdb holds only the in-frame ones, with some missing. There are some 96,000 clones in the sample; about 92% occur only once, and approximately 7.6% lies in the top ten. This record belongs to a study of control samples from healthy donors and cancer patients. The CDR3 covers 14 residues. The V and J ends lost 3 bases and 3 bases respectively, with 14 bases between them. From germline, CDR1 is GTSNPN and CDR2 SVGIG (reference sequence). The source is a man aged 18 to 29 in good health. Sample: blood. V and J are TRBV30 and TRBJ1-1; D is perhaps TRBD1 (6 bases). The CDR3 nucleotides are TGTGCCTGGAGCACGGGACAATCGGACACTGAAGCTTTCTTT. Translating gives CAWSTGQSDTEAFF.